This T cell receptor (beta chain) originates from a study of cytomegalovirus exposure and HLA in healthy donors. PCR employed 60 Vbeta and 13 Jbeta primers. TCRdb's copy holds only in-frame clones and misses some; the assay was immunoSEQ multiplex PCR. This table holds 100,000 to 150,000 clones, around four fifths found once. The receptor's source is a man aged 18 to 29 in good health and CMV-seropositive. The material sequenced was PBMCs.

CDR3 residues: CASSLIGSGGAYNEQFF. The CDR3 nucleotides read TGTGCCAGCAGCTTAATAGGTAGCGGGGGGGCCTACAATGAGCAGTTCTTC. The chain recombines TRBV7-3 with TRBJ2-1; 11 nucleotides agree with TRBD2. J gave up 2 bases and V 1 base, and 4 bases lay outside the gene matches. The CDR3 length is 17 residues. Germline lookup yields CDR1 SGHTA and CDR2 FQGTGA.